One T cell receptor beta chain is described in this entry. Its antigen is unidentified. Primers: 52 TRBV forward and 13 TRBJ reverse. Produced via immunoSEQ multiplex PCR; TCRdb's table is partial and in-frame only. This repertoire shows over 2,000 clones, around 93% found once; its top ten account for 3%. These data come from a study of regulatory T cells. Notes on the study in general: Regulatory T-cell repertoire restriction differed between patients, peaking in the two most autoimmune. Compared with autologous conventional CD4+ cells and control regulatory cells, CD3G-deficient regulatory T cells showed reduced diversity. Roughly tenfold fewer unique productive TRB reads came from patient Treg samples versus control samples.

The CDR3 is made up of 15 amino acids. With 8 bases clipped from V and 2 bases from J, the junction kept 9 bases outside the gene matches. Germline CDR1 is LNHDA and CDR2 is SQIVND (reference sequence). Patients aged 2 to 39 years had fewer naive T cells. Regulatory (CD25-high CD127-low) and conventional (CD25-low CD127-high) CD4+ T cells were sorted separately. Sequenced: CD4+ Tregs sorted from blood. The TCR originated in a child aged 10 to 17 with CD3G deficiency. The chain links TRBV19 to TRBJ2-3; TRBD1 matches 8 bases. CDR3 nucleotides: TGTGCCAGTTCTCCAGGGGGCTACAACACAGATACGCAGTATTTT. Its protein is CASSPGGYNTDTQYF.